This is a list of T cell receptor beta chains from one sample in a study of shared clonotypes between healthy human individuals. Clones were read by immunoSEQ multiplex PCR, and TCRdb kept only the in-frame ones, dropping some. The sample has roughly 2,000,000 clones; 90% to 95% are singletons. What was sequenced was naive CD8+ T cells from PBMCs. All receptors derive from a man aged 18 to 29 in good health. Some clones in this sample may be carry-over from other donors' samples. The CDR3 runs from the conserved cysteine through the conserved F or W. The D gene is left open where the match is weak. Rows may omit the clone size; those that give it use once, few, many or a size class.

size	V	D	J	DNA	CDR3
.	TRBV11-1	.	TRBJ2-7	TGTGCCAGCAGCATTGGACAGTCCTACGAGCAGTACTTC	CASSIGQSYEQYF
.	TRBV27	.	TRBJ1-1	TGTGCCAGCAGTCGGGTGAGGGAAATGAACACTGAAGCTTTCTTT	CASSRVREMNTEAFF
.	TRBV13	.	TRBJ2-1	TGTGCCAGCAGCCCCAGCTCAAGCTCCTACAATGAGCAGTTCTTC	CASSPSSSSYNEQFF
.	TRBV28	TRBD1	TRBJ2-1	TGTGCCAGCACGAACAGGGGATCCTACAATGAGCAGTTCTTC	CASTNRGSYNEQFF
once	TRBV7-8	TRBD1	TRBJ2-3	TGTGCCAGCAGCTTAAACAGGGGAGAGAGCACAGATACGCAGTATTTT	CASSLNRGESTDTQYF
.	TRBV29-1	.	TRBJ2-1	TGCAGCGTTGACGGTGAACGGTACAATGAGCAGTTCTTC	CSVDGERYNEQFF
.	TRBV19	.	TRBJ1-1	TGTGCCAGTAGTATAGGGGAGGCGGTCGGGTCTGAAGCTTTCTTT	CASSIGEAVGSEAFF
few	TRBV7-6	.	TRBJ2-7	TGTGCCAGCAGCTTCGCATACGGCGAGCAGTACTTC	CASSFAYGEQYF
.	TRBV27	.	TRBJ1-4	TGTGCCAGTAGAGATGCAACTAATGAAAAACTGTTTTTT	CASRDATNEKLFF
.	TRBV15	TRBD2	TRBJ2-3	TGTGCCACCAGCAGGGAAGCGGGAGAGGAGCGAAATACGCAGTATTTT	CATSREAGEERNTQYF
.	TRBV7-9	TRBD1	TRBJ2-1	TGTGCCAGCAGCTCCGAGACAGGGGACCCACACAATGAGCAGTTCTTC	CASSSETGDPHNEQFF
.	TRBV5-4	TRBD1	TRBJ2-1	TGTGCCAGCAGCTACAGGGGATCCTGGGATGAGCAGTTCTTC	CASSYRGSWDEQFF
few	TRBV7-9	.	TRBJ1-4	TGTGCCAGCAGCTCTGGGATGGATGAAAAACTGTTTTTT	CASSSGMDEKLFF
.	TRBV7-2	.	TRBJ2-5	TGTGCCAGCAGCGACAGGAGTTTCTGGGAGACCCAGTACTTC	CASSDRSFWETQYF